Each of the 4 T cell receptor beta chains below was sequenced from the same sample in a study of shared clonotypes between healthy human individuals. Using immunoSEQ multiplex PCR, the repertoire was profiled, and TCRdb retains in-frame clones only, with some absent. The sample yields around 2.5 million clones, approximately 94% seen once. Sample: naive CD4+ T cells from PBMCs. Subset defined: CD45RA+ positively selected. Receptor source: a man aged 18 to 35 in good health. Some clones in this sample may be carry-over from other donors' samples.

The J gene is TRBJ2-1, the V gene TRBV6-4; 7 nucleotides match TRBD2. The CDR3 loop spans 14 amino acids. With 0 bases clipped from V and 9 bases from J, the junction kept 5 bases outside the gene matches. Germline V lookup: CDR1 MRHNA, CDR2 SNTAGT. The CDR3 sequence: CASSDSTGRGEQFF. CDR3 DNA sequence: TGTGCCAGCAGTGACTCGACTGGGAGGGGTGAGCAGTTCTTC.

This chain connects TRBV2 to TRBJ2-6, with a tentative D call TRBD2 (5 bases). CDR3 size: 15 residues. The ends were cut back, 6 bases at V and 0 bases at J, with 9 bases in the middle. CDR1 SNHLY and CDR2 FYNNEI come from the germline V gene. CDR3 DNA: TGTGCCAGCAGGGGAGACGTCTCTGGGGCCAACGTCCTGACTTTC. This encodes CASRGDVSGANVLTF.

Comments on this clone: Other DNA sequences of this sample code for an identical CDR3. This chain uses TRBV9 with TRBJ2-1, with D possibly being TRBD2 (6 bases). The CDR3 has 15 amino acids. CDR1 and CDR2 from the germline V gene are SGDLS and YYNGEE. V gave up 0 bases and J gave up 1 base, with 8 bases separating them. CDR3 nucleotides: TGTGCCAGCAGCGTAGTGGCGGGGTCCTACAATGAGCAGTTCTTC. Its translation: CASSVVAGSYNEQFF.

The rearrangement uses TRBV6-5 and TRBJ1-2; D is perhaps TRBD1 (6 bases). V was pared by 5 bases and J by 7 bases, with 20 bases between. Per the germline V gene, CDR1 is MNHEY and CDR2 is SVGAGI. The CDR3 consists of 15 residues. Here the CDR3 DNA reads TGTGCCAGCAGTCCCCCGACAGGACAAGGGTCTGGCTACACCTTC. Translation gives CASSPPTGQGSGYTF.